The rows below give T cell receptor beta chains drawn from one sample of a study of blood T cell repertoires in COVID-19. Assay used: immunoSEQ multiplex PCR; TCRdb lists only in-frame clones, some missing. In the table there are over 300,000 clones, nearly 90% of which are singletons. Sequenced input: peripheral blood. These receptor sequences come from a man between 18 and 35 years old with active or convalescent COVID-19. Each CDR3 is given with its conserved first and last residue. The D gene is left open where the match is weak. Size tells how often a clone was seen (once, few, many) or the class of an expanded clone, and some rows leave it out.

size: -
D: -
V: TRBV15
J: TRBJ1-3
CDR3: CATGPSGNTIYF
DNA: TGTGCCACCGGGCCGTCTGGAAACACCATATATTTT

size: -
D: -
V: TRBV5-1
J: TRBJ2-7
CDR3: CASSSRRTDLKGTYEQYF
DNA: TGCGCCAGCAGCTCTAGACGGACAGATTTAAAGGGAACCTACGAGCAGTACTTC

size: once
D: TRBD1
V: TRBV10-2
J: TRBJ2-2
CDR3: CASSGTGGRGGELFF
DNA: TGCGCCAGCAGCGGGACAGGGGGCCGGGGCGGGGAGCTGTTTTTT

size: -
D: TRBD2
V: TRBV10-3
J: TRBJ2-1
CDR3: CATSTSGDYNEQFF
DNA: TGTGCCACCTCAACTAGCGGGGATTACAATGAGCAGTTCTTC

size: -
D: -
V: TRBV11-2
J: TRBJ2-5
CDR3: CASRTIRGGGGTQYF
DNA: TGTGCCAGCAGGACGATAAGGGGCGGTGGTGGGACCCAGTACTTC

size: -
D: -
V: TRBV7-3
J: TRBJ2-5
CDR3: CASSLTSANQETQYF
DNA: TGTGCCAGCAGCTTAACTTCTGCGAACCAAGAGACCCAGTACTTC

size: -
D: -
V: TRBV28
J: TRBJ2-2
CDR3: CASSSTSPNTGELFF
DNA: TGTGCCAGCAGTTCAACTAGTCCGAACACCGGGGAGCTGTTTTTT

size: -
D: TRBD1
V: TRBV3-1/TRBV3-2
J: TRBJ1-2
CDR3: CASSPTRTGGTGYTF
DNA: TGTGCCAGCAGCCCTACCAGGACAGGGGGTACTGGCTACACCTTC

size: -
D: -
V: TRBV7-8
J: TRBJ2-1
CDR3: CASTLGNTYNEQFF
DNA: TGTGCCAGCACTCTCGGGAACACCTACAATGAGCAGTTCTTC

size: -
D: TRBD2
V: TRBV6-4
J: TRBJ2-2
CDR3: CASSFSGRNTGELFF
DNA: TGTGCCAGCAGTTTTAGCGGGAGAAACACCGGGGAGCTGTTTTTT

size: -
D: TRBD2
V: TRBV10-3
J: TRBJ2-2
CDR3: CAIKGLAGADTGELFF
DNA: TGTGCCATCAAGGGACTAGCGGGGGCCGACACCGGGGAGCTGTTTTTT

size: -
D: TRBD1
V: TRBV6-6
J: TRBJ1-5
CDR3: CASSYLAQGIAQPQHF
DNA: TGTGCCAGCAGTTACCTAGCACAGGGGATTGCTCAGCCCCAGCATTTT

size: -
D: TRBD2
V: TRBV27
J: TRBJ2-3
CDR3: CASSYSGGASSTDTQYF
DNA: TGTGCCAGCTCCTATAGCGGGGGGGCCTCTAGCACAGATACGCAGTATTTT

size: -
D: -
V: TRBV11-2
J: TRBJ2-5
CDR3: CASSTEGVTQYF
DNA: TGTGCCAGCAGCACGGAGGGCGTGACCCAGTACTTC

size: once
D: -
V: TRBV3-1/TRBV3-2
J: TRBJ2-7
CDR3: CASSPGDYEQYF
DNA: TGTGCCAGCAGCCCGGGTGATTACGAGCAGTACTTC

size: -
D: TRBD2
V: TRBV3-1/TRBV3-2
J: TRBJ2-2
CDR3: CASSQKLAGANTGELFF
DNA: TGTGCCAGCAGCCAAAAACTAGCGGGAGCGAACACCGGGGAGCTGTTTTTT

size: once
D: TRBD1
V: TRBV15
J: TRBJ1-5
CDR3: CATAKDRGRDNQPQHF
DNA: TGTGCCACCGCTAAGGACAGGGGGCGCGACAATCAGCCCCAGCATTTT

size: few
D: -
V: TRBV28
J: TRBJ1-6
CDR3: CASQQDSPLHF
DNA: TGTGCCAGCCAACAGGACTCACCCCTCCACTTT

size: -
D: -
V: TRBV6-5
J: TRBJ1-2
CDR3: CASRQSTNYGYTF
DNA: TGTGCCAGCAGACAGAGTACTAACTATGGCTACACCTTC

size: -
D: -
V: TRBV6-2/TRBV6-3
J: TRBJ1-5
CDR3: CASSRQGERQPQHF
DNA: TGTGCCAGCAGTAGACAAGGGGAAAGACAGCCCCAGCATTTT

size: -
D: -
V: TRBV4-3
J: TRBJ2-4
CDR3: CASSQGVAGKNIQYF
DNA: TGCGCCAGCAGCCAAGGTGTCGCGGGCAAAAACATTCAGTACTTC

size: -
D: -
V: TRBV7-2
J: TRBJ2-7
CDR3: CASSLRAVYEQYF
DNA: TGTGCCAGCAGCTTACGCGCGGTTTACGAGCAGTACTTC

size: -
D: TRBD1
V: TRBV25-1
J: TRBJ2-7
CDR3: CASSPGQGYEQYF
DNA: TGTGCCAGCAGTCCGGGACAGGGTTACGAGCAGTACTTC

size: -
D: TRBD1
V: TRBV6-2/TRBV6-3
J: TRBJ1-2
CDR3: CASSPDRNRGYTF
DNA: TGTGCCAGCAGCCCGGACAGGAACCGTGGCTACACCTTC

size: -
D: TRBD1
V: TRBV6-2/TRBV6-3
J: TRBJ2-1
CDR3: CASSYNPTDRDRVWYEQFF
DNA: TGTGCCAGCAGTTACAACCCAACAGACAGGGACAGGGTTTGGTATGAGCAGTTCTTC

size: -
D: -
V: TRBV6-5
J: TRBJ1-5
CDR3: CASILVYSNQPQHF
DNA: TGTGCCAGCATCTTAGTCTATAGCAATCAGCCCCAGCATTTT

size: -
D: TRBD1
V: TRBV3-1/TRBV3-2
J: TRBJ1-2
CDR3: CASSQDLLQGVIADYGYTF
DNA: TGTGCCAGCAGCCAAGATTTATTACAGGGGGTTATCGCGGACTATGGCTACACCTTC

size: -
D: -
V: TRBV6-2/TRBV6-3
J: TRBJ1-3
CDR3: CASSPQGPGNTIYF
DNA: TGTGCCAGCAGCCCCCAGGGGCCTGGAAACACCATATATTTT

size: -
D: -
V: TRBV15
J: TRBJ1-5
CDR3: CATSSVLYSNQPQHF
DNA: TGTGCCACCAGCAGCGTCCTTTATAGCAATCAGCCCCAGCATTTT

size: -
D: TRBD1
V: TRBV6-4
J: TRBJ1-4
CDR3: CASRPPGTGREKLFF
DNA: TGTGCCAGCAGACCCCCCGGGACAGGGAGGGAAAAACTGTTTTTT

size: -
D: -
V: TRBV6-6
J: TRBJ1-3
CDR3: CAISSGNTIYF
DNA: TGTGCCATCTCCTCTGGAAACACCATATATTTT

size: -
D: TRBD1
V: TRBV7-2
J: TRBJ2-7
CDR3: CASSFTPGQSSYEQYF
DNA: TGTGCCAGCAGCTTCACACCGGGACAGAGCTCCTACGAGCAGTACTTC

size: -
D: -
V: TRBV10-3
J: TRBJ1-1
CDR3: CAISESGGPDTEAFF
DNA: TGTGCCATCAGTGAGTCAGGGGGACCCGACACTGAAGCTTTCTTT

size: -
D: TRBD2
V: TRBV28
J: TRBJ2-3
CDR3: CASSFRAGRVADTQYF
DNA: TGTGCCAGCAGTTTTAGGGCCGGGAGGGTTGCAGATACGCAGTATTTT

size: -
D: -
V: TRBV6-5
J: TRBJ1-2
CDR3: CASSYSGNNYGYTF
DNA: TGTGCCAGCAGTTACTCTGGCAACAACTATGGCTACACCTTC

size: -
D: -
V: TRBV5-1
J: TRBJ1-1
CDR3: CASSLSSGGRNTEAFF
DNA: TGCGCCAGCAGCTTGTCATCCGGGGGTCGGAACACTGAAGCTTTCTTT

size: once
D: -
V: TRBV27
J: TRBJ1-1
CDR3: CASGWRNEAFF
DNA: TGTGCCAGCGGGTGGCGGAATGAAGCTTTCTTT

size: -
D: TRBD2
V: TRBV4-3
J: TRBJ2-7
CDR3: CASSQDVLAGNEQYF
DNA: TGCGCCAGCAGCCAAGATGTCCTAGCGGGAAACGAGCAGTACTTC

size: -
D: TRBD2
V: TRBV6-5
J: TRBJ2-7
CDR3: CASTLTSGSYEQYF
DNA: TGTGCCAGCACTCTGACTAGCGGGTCCTACGAGCAGTACTTC

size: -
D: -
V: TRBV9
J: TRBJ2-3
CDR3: CASSVDPASQYTQYF
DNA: TGTGCCAGCAGCGTAGACCCGGCTTCACAGTATACGCAGTATTTT

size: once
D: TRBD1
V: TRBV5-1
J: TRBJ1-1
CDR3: CASSLGWTGGTEAFF
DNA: TGCGCCAGCAGCTTGGGATGGACAGGGGGGACTGAAGCTTTCTTT

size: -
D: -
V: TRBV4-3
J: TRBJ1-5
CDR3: CASSQDLRTGSNQPQHF
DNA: TGCGCCAGCAGCCAAGATCTCCGGACGGGAAGCAATCAGCCCCAGCATTTT

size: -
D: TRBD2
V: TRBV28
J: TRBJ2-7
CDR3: CASSWRGLNSYEQYF
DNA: TGTGCCAGCAGTTGGAGGGGACTAAACTCCTACGAGCAGTACTTC

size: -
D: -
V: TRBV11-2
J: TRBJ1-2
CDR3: CASSSRTAPGYGYTF
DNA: TGTGCCAGCAGCTCACGGACAGCCCCGGGCTATGGCTACACCTTC

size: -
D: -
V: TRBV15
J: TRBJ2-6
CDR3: CATSRVGTLSGANVLTF
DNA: TGTGCCACCAGCAGAGTGGGCACTCTTTCTGGGGCCAACGTGCTGACTTTC

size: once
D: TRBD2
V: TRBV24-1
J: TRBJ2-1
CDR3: CATSDSLGLAGSSYNEQFF
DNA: TGTGCCACCAGTGACTCTTTGGGACTAGCGGGTAGCTCCTACAATGAGCAGTTCTTC

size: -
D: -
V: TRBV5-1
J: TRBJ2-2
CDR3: CASSLTGTTGELFF
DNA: TGCGCCAGCAGCTTGACAGGGACCACCGGGGAGCTGTTTTTT

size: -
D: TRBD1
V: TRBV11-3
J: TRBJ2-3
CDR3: CASSLGDRGKGTDTQYF
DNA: TGTGCCAGCAGCTTAGGAGACAGGGGGAAGGGCACAGATACGCAGTATTTT

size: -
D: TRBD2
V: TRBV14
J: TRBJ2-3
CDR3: CASSLQGGGGRRYF
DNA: TGTGCCAGCAGCCTCCAGGGCGGCGGCGGGAGAAGGTATTTT

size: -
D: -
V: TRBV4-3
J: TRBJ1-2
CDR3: CASSPGAGGDNYGYTF
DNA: TGCGCCAGCAGCCCGGGAGCGGGGGGGGATAACTATGGCTACACCTTC

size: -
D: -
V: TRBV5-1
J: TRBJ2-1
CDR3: CASSLGGSSYNEQFF
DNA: TGCGCCAGCAGCTTAGGGGGAAGCTCCTACAATGAGCAGTTCTTC

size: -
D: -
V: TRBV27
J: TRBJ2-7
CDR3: CASSLRPGFAQYF
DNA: TGTGCCAGCAGTTTACGGCCAGGCTTCGCGCAGTACTTC

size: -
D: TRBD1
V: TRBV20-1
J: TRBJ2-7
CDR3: CSAGDSYEQYF
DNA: TGCAGTGCCGGGGACAGCTACGAGCAGTACTTC

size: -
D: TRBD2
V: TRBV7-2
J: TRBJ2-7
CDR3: CASSPRRTGGPLEQYF
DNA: TGTGCCAGCAGCCCCCGCCGTACGGGAGGGCCCCTGGAGCAGTACTTC

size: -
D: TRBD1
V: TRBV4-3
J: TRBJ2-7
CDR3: CASSSGTGEFYEQYF
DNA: TGCGCCAGCAGCAGCGGGACAGGGGAGTTCTACGAGCAGTACTTC

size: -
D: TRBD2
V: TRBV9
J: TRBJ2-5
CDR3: CASSSSGGQETQYF
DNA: TGTGCCAGCAGCTCGAGCGGGGGGCAAGAGACCCAGTACTTC

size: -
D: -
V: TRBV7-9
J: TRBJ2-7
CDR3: CASSLGQASYEQYF
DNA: TGTGCCAGCAGCTTAGGGCAGGCCAGCTACGAGCAGTACTTC